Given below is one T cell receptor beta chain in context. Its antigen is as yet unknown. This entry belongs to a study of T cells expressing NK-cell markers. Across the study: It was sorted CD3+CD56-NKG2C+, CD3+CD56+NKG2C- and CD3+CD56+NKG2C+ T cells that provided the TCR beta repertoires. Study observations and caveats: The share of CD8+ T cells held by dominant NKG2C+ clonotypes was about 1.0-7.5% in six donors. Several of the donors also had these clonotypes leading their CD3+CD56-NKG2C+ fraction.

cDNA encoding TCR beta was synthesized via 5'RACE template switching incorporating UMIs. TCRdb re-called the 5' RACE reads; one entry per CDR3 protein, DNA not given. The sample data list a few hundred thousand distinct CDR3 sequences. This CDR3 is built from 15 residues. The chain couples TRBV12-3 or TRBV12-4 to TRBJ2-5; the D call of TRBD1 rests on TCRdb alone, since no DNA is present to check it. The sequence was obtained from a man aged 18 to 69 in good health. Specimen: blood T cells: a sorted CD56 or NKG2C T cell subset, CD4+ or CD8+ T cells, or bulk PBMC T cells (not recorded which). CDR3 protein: CASSRDPTYQETQYF.